These 20 T cell receptor beta chains came from one sample sequenced in a study of cytomegalovirus exposure and HLA in healthy donors. PCR primers comprised 60 Vbeta and 13 Jbeta primers. Profiling relied on immunoSEQ multiplex PCR, and the TCRdb table lists in-frame clones only, not all of them. The sample has 65,000 to 85,000 clones; under 80% are singletons. Sequenced material: PBMCs. The receptors come from a man between 60 and 75 years old in good health and CMV-seropositive.

J is TRBJ1-1 and V is TRBV19; D may be TRBD1 (5 bases). Trimming took 6 bases from V and 4 from J, leaving 15 bases between them. The germline V gene has CDR1 LNHDA and CDR2 SQIVND (reference sequence). This CDR3 has 14 residues. The CDR3 is CASRPHGGGTEAFF. In DNA form, the CDR3 reads TGTGCCAGTAGACCACATGGGGGGGGCACTGAAGCTTTCTTT.

This clone was recorded once. The V gene is TRBV7-9, the J gene TRBJ2-7; 10 nucleotides line up with TRBD2. Germline V gives CDR1 SEHNR, CDR2 FQNEAQ (reference sequence). The ends lost 9 bases at V and 0 bases at J; junction bases unmatched: 2. This CDR3 region has 13 residues. CDR3 sequence (DNA): TGTGCCAGTAGCGGGAGGCTCTCCTACGAGCAGTACTTC. Amino acids: CASSGRLSYEQYF.

This sequence joins TRBV7-2 and TRBJ1-3; 7 nucleotides match TRBD1. Losses at the gene ends were 6 bases for V and 4 bases for J; bases not matched to a gene: 6. The germline CDR1 and CDR2 sequences are SGHTA and FQGNSA. The CDR3 has 14 amino acids. The CDR3 DNA is TGTGCCAGCAGGTCCGGGACAGAGGGAAACACCATATATTTT. It yields the protein CASRSGTEGNTIYF.

The genes are TRBV4-1 and TRBJ2-7, with 7 bases identical to TRBD1. Germline CDR1 is MGHRA and CDR2 is YSYEKL. Unmatched junction bases numbered 9, after V lost 0 bases and J lost 1 base. The CDR3 extends over 17 amino acids. CDR3 residues: CASSQEEIGTVSYEQYF. CDR3 bases: TGCGCCAGCAGCCAAGAGGAAATCGGGACAGTTTCCTACGAGCAGTACTTC.

This clone was recorded once. This rearrangement joins TRBV5-1 to TRBJ2-1; possibly TRBD1 for D (6 bases). Germline V gene lookup returns CDR1 SGHRS and CDR2 YFSETQ. Trimming shortened V by 4 bases and J by 5 bases, and 13 bases separated the two germline ends. This CDR3 region has 14 residues. CDR3 nucleotide sequence: TGCGCCAGCAGCCGGCTAGGGGGAGACAATGAGCAGTTCTTC. This encodes CASSRLGGDNEQFF.

The chain carries TRBV25-1 and TRBJ1-1, with a possible D match to TRBD1 (6 bases). Germline V gives CDR1 MGHDK, CDR2 SYGVNS. Trimming stripped 11 bases from V and 4 bases from J, with 14 bases between. The CDR3 loop spans 12 amino acids. The CDR3: CAGASRGTEAFF. CDR3 in DNA: TGTGCCGGCGCATCCAGGGGCACTGAAGCTTTCTTT. Supplemented by reference TRBV25-1 and TRBJ1-1, the full variable domain reads EADIYQTPRYLVIGTGKKITLECSQTMGHDKMYWYQQDPGMELHLIHYSYGVNSTEKGDLSSESTVSRIRTEHFPLTLESARPSHTSQYLCAGASRGTEAFFGQGTRLTVV.

This chain links TRBV28 with TRBJ1-2, with TRBD1 matching 7 bases. CDR1 is MDHEN and CDR2 is SYDVKM in the germline V gene. The V and J ends lost 4 bases and 5 bases, in that order; junction bases with no gene match: 4. CDR3 length: 13 residues. The CDR3 sequence is CASSSDRFYGYTF. CDR3 sequence (DNA): TGTGCCAGCAGTTCGGACAGGTTTTATGGCTACACCTTC.

This clone was detected only a few times. The J gene is TRBJ1-6, the V gene TRBV7-2; 9 nucleotides agree with TRBD1. Germline CDR1 is SGHTA and CDR2 is FQGNSA. Germline trimming cut 6 bases from V and 9 bases from J; bases unmatched to any gene: 6. The CDR3 contains 14 residues. DNA for the CDR3: TGTGCCAGCAGACCAACAGGGGGCTTTTCACCCCTCCACTTT. Translation: CASRPTGGFSPLHF.

The chain links TRBV2 to TRBJ1-5; D ambiguous. CDR1 and CDR2 (germline): SNHLY, FYNNEI. V lost 5 bases and J 6 bases, leaving 11 bases between the germline ends. The CDR3 covers 13 residues. The CDR3 DNA follows: TGTGCCAGCAGTCAGATGTCCGCTCAGCCCCAGCATTTT. Amino acids: CASSQMSAQPQHF.

This sequence joins TRBV5-4 and TRBJ1-2; D gene ambiguous. Trimming stripped 0 bases from V and 5 bases from J, with 8 bases between. The germline V gene has CDR1 SGHNT and CDR2 YYREEE (reference sequence). The CDR3 runs to 13 residues. The CDR3 region has the DNA TGTGCCAGCAGCTTGGAGAGGGAATATGGCTACACCTTC. Residues: CASSLEREYGYTF.

The sample holds one count of this clone. The chain employs TRBV7-8 and TRBJ2-2; TRBD2 matches at 13 bases. Trimming removed 3 bases from V and 6 bases from J; junction bases left unmatched: 4. Germline lookup yields CDR1 SGHVS and CDR2 FQNEAQ. The CDR3 has 16 residues. This CDR3 reads CASSLVGLAGAGELFF. In DNA, the CDR3 is TGTGCCAGCAGCTTGGTAGGACTAGCGGGAGCCGGGGAGCTGTTTTTT.

The chain uses TRBV9 and TRBJ1-2; no definite D call. The V end lost 0 bases, the J end lost 2 bases, and 5 bases lay between the germline ends. The length of the CDR3 is 13 residues. Germline CDR1 reads SGDLS; CDR2 reads YYNGEE. CDR3 residues: CASSVDKNYGYTF. Here the CDR3 DNA reads TGTGCCAGCAGCGTAGACAAGAACTATGGCTACACCTTC. Using reference TRBV9 and TRBJ1-2 for the parts outside the CDR3, the full variable domain is DSGVTQTPKHLITATGQRVTLRCSPRSGDLSVYWYQQSLDQGLQFLIQYYNGEERAKGNILERFSAQQFPDLHSELNLSSLELGDSALYFCASSVDKNYGYTFGSGTRLTVV.

The chain is built from TRBV7-6 and TRBJ1-5; TRBD1 is a possible D gene (6 bases). CDR3 length: 15 amino acids. Trimming removed 5 bases from V and 9 bases from J, with 20 bases in between. Germline V CDR1 and CDR2: SGHVS, FNYEAQ. The CDR3: CASSDTTGTSGPQHF. The CDR3 coding sequence is TGTGCCAGCAGCGATACTACAGGGACCTCCGGGCCCCAGCATTTT. The complete variable domain, with remaining parts taken from reference TRBV7-6 and TRBJ1-5, reads GAGVSQSPRYKVTKRGQDVALRCDPISGHVSLYWYRQALGQGPEFLTYFNYEAQQDKSGLPNDRFSAERPEGSISTLTIQRTEQRDSAMYRCASSDTTGTSGPQHFGDGTRLSIL.

The CDR3 sequence is CASSIVGLAVSYNEQFF. DNA for the CDR3: TGTGCCAGTAGTATAGTTGGACTAGCGGTCTCCTACAATGAGCAGTTCTTC. This chain joins TRBV19 and TRBJ2-1; 10 bases map to TRBD2. V lost 1 base to trimming and J lost 0 bases; unmatched junction nucleotides: 3. This CDR3 contains 17 residues. Germline loops: CDR1 LNHDA, CDR2 SQIVND (reference sequence).

This chain links TRBV6-6 with TRBJ1-5, with D possibly being TRBD1 (6 bases). Trimming left V 4 bases short and J 9 bases short, with 13 bases between. CDR1 MNHNY and CDR2 SVGAGI come from the germline V gene (reference sequence). This CDR3 is built from 13 residues. For the CDR3, the DNA is TGTGCCAGCAGTTCTGGGGGCTCTCGGCCCCAGCATTTT. Residues: CASSSGGSRPQHF.

Notes on this clone: Other nucleotide sequences in the sample specify the same CDR3. V is TRBV2 and J is TRBJ2-1, with D maybe TRBD1 (6 bases). The CDR3 contains 15 residues. The germline gives CDR1 SNHLY, CDR2 FYNNEI. Trimming took 7 bases from V and 6 from J, leaving 19 bases between them. The CDR3 is CASINLAIGGNEQFF. The CDR3 coding sequence is TGTGCCAGCATCAACCTGGCTATAGGGGGCAATGAGCAGTTCTTC.

The rearrangement uses TRBV25-1 and TRBJ1-3; TRBD1 matches 9 bases. CDR1 and CDR2 (germline): MGHDK, SYGVNS. The ends lost 4 bases at V and 7 bases at J; junction bases unmatched: 5. The CDR3 runs 14 residues. Here the CDR3 reads CASSGTGALNTIYF. DNA of the CDR3: TGTGCCAGCAGTGGGACAGGGGCTTTGAACACCATATATTTT.

This clone is labeled medium-sized (0.01 to 0.1%). The J gene is TRBJ2-7, the V gene TRBV5-1; 8 bases map to TRBD1. The CDR3 sequence is 14 residues long. The ends lost 0 bases at V and 4 bases at J; junction bases unmatched: 3. The V gene's germline CDR1 is SGHRS and CDR2 YFSETQ. For the CDR3, the DNA is TGCGCCAGCAGCTTGGCGGACAGGGTATACGAGCAGTACTTC. It is translated as CASSLADRVYEQYF.

The rearrangement joins TRBV4-1 to TRBJ2-7, with TRBD2 matching 10 bases. This CDR3 has 20 residues. Germline V gives CDR1 MGHRA, CDR2 YSYEKL. Trimming at V came to 0 bases and at J to 0 bases, leaving 14 bases not matched to a gene. CDR3 nucleotide sequence: TGCGCCAGCAGCCAAGATCCTGGGGGAGCGGGAGGGTTCCTCTCCTACGAGCAGTACTTC. Protein: CASSQDPGGAGGFLSYEQYF.

The J gene is TRBJ2-1, the V gene TRBV6-1; 9 positions agree with TRBD2. Germline CDR1 reads MNHNS; CDR2 reads SASEGT. The CDR3 consists of 15 residues. The V and J ends lost 2 bases and 5 bases, in that order; junction bases with no gene match: 4. CDR3 coding DNA: TGTGCCAGCAGTGAACAGGGACTAGCTCACAATGAGCAGTTCTTC. Its translation is CASSEQGLAHNEQFF.